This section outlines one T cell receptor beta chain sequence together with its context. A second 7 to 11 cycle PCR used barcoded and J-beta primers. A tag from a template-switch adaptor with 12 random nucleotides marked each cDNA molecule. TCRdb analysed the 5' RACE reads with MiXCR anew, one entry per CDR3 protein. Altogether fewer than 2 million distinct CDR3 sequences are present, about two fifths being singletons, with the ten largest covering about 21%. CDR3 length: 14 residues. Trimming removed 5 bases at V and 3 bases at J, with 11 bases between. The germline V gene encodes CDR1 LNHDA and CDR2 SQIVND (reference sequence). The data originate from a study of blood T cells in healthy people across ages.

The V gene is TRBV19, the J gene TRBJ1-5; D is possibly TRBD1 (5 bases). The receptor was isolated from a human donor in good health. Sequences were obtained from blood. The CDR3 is CASSFDSLNQPQHF. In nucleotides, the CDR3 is TGTGCCAGTAGTTTCGACAGTCTCAATCAGCCCCAGCATTTT.